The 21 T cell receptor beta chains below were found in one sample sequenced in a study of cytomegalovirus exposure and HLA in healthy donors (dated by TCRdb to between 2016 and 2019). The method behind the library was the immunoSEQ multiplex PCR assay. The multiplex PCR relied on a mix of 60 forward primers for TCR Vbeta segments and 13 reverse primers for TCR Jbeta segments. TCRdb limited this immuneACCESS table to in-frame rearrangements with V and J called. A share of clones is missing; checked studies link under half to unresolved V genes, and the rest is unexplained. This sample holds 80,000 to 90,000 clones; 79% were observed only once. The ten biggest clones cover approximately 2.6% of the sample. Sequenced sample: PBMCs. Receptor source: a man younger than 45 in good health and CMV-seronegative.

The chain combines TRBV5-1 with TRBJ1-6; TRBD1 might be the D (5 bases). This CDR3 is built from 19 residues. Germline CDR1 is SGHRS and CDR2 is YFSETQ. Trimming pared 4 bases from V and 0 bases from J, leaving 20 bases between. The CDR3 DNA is TGCGCCAGCAGCCGGGCCTACCCTAGACAGAGCTCCTATAATTCACCCCTCCACTTT. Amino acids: CASSRAYPRQSSYNSPLHF.

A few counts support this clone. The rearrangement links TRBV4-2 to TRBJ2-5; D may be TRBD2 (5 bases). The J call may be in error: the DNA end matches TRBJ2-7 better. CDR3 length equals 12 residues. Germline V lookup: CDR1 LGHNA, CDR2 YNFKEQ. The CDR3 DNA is TGTGCCAGCAGCCAAGGAGCGGCCGAGCAGTACTTC. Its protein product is CASSQGAAEQYF.

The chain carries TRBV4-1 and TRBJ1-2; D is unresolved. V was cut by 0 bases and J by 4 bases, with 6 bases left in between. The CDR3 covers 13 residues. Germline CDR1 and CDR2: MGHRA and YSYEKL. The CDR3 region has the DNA TGCGCCAGCAGCCAAGATTCCGTCTATGGCTACACCTTC. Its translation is CASSQDSVYGYTF.

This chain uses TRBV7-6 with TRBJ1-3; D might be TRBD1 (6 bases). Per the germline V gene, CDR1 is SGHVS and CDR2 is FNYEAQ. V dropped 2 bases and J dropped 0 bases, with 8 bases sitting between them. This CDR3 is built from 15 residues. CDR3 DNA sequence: TGTGCCAGCAGCTTACAGGGGCGCTCTGGAAACACCATATATTTT. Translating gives CASSLQGRSGNTIYF.

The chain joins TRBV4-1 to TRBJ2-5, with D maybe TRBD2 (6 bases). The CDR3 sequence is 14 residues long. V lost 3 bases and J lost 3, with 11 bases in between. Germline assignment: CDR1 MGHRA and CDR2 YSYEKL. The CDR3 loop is CASSQGGGEETQYF. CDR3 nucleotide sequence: TGCGCCAGCAGCCAGGGGGGTGGTGAAGAGACCCAGTACTTC.

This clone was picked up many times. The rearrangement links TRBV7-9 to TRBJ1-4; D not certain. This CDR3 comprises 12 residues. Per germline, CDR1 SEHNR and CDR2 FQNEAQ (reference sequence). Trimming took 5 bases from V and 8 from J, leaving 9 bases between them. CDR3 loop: CASSLVREKLFF. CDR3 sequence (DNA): TGTGCCAGCAGCCTGGTTAGAGAAAAACTGTTTTTT.

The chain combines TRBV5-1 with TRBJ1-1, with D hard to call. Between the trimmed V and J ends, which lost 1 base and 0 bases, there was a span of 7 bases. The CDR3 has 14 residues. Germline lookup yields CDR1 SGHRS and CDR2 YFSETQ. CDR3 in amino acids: CASSLSQLNTEAFF. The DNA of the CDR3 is TGCGCCAGCAGCTTGTCACAGCTGAACACTGAAGCTTTCTTT.

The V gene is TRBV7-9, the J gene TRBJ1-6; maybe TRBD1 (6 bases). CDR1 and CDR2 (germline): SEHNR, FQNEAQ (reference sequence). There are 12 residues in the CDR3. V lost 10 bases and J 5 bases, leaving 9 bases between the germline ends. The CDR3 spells CATWTDNSPLHF. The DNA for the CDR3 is TGTGCCACTTGGACAGATAATTCACCCCTCCACTTT.

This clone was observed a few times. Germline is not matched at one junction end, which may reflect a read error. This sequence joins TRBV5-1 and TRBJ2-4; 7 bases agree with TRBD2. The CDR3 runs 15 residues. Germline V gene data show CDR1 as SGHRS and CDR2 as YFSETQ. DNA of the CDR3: TGCGCCAGCAGCGGCGGGAGCCCCCGCAAAGACATTCAGTACTTC. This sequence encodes CASSGGSPRKDIQYF.

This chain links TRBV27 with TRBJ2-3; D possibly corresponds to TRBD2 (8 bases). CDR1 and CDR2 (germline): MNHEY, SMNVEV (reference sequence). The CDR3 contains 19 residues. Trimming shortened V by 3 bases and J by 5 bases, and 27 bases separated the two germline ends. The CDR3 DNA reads TGTGCCAGCAGTTTGTGGACAGGAGTAGGACTAGCCCAGTTAGATACGCAGTATTTT. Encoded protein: CASSLWTGVGLAQLDTQYF.

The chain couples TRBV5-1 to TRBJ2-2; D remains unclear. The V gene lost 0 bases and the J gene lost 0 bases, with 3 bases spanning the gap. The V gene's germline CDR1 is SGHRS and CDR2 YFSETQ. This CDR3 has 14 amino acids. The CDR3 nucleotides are TGCGCCAGCAGCTTGGATACGAACACCGGGGAGCTGTTTTTT. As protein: CASSLDTNTGELFF. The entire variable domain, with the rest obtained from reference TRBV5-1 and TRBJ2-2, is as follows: KAGVTQTPRYLIKTRGQQVTLSCSPISGHRSVSWYQQTPGQGLQFLFEYFSETQRNKGNFPGRFSGRQFSNSRSEMNVSTLELGDSALYLCASSLDTNTGELFFGEGSRLTVL.

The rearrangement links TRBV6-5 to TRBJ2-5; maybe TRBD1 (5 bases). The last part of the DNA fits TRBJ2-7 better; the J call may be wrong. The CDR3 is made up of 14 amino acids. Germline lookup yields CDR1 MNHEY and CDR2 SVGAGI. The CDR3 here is CASSYSRVSYEQYF. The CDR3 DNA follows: TGTGCCAGCAGTTACTCCAGGGTCTCCTACGAGCAGTACTTC.

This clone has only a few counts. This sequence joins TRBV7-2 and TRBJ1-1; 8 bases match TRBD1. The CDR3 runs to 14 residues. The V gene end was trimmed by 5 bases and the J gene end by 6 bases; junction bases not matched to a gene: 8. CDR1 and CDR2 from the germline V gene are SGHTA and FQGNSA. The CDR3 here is CASSPRTGPSEAFF. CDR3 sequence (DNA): TGTGCCAGCAGCCCCAGGACAGGGCCATCTGAAGCTTTCTTT.

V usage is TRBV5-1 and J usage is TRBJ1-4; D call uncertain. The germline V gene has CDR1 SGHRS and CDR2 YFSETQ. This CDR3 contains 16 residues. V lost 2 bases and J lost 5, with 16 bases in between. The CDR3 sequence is CASSFGRPSPNEKLFF. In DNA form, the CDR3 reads TGCGCCAGCAGCTTCGGGAGACCTTCCCCCAATGAAAAACTGTTTTTT.

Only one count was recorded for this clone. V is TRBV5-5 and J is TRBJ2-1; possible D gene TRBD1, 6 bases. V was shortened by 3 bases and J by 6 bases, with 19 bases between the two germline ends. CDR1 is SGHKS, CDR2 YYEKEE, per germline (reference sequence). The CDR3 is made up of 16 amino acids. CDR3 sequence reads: CASSSSTGMVTNEQFF. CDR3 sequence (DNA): TGTGCCAGCAGCTCCTCAACAGGGATGGTGACCAATGAGCAGTTCTTC.

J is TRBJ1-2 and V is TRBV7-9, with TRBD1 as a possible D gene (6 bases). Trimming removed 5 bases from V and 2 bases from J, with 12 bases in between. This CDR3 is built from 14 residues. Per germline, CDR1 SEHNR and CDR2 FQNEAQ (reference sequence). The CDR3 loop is CASSAQGTNYGYTF. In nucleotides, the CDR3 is TGTGCCAGCAGCGCACAGGGTACCAACTATGGCTACACCTTC.

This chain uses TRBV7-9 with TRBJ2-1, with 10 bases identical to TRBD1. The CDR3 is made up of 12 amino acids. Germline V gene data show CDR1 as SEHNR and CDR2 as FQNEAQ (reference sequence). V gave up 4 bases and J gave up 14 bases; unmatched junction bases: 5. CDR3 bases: TGTGCCAGCAGCTCTCCTGGGACAGGGGAGTTCTTC. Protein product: CASSSPGTGEFF. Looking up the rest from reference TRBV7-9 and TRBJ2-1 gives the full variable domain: DTGVSQNPRHKITKRGQNVTFRCDPISEHNRLYWYRQTLGQGPEFLTYFQNEAQLEKSRLLSDRFSAERPKGSFSTLEIQRTEQGDSAMYLCASSSPGTGEFFGPGTRLTVL.

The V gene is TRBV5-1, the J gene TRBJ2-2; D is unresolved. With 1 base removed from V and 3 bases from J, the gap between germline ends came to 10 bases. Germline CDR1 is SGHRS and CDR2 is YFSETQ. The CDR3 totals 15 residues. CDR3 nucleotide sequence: TGCGCCAGCAGCTTGACAGCCACGGACACCGGGGAGCTGTTTTTT. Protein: CASSLTATDTGELFF.

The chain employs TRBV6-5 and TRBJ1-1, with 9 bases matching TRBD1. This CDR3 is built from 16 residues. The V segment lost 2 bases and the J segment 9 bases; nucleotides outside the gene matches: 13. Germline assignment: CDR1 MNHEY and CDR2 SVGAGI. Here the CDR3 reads CASSYLTGGDVEKAFF. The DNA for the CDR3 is TGTGCCAGCAGTTACCTGACAGGGGGGGATGTGGAAAAAGCTTTCTTT.

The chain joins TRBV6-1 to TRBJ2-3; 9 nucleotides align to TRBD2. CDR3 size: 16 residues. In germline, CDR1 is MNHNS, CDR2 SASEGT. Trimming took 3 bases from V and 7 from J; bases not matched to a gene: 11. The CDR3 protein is CASSDIAGGPGNTQYF. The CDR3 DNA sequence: TGTGCCAGCAGTGACATTGCGGGGGGGCCGGGAAATACGCAGTATTTT.

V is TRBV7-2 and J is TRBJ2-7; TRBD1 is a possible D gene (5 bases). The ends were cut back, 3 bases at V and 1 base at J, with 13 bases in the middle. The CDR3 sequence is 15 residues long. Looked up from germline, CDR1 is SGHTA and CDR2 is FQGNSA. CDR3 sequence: CASSFGRVLSYEQYF. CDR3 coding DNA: TGTGCCAGCAGCTTCGGCAGGGTCCTTTCCTACGAGCAGTACTTC.